The present T cell receptor (beta chain) was sequenced within a study of CD8 T cells in ankylosing spondylitis. Findings and limits, study-wide: What appeared characteristic of ankylosing spondylitis blood was a TCR beta motif of under 10 highly homologous variants. Prior literature has documented some motif variants in synovial fluid and blood from reactive arthritis.

TCRdb re-called the 5' RACE reads with MiXCR, one entry per CDR3 protein. The sample lists about 150,000 distinct CDR3 sequences; under 35% were seen once. Notes on this clonotype: Its antigen is not known.

There are 15 residues in the CDR3. Germline lookup yields CDR1 SGHVS and CDR2 FQNEAQ. The V segment lost 1 base and the J segment 2 bases; nucleotides outside the gene matches: 2. The rearrangement joins TRBV7-8 to TRBJ1-5, with 7 bases fitting TRBD1. The sample was synovial fluid, either unsorted or a sorted T cell fraction (not recorded which). The clonotype comes from a male donor with ankylosing spondylitis. The CDR3 nucleotides read TGTGCCAGCAGCTTAGACGACAGGGGCAATCAGCCCCAGCATTTT. Translation gives CASSLDDRGNQPQHF.